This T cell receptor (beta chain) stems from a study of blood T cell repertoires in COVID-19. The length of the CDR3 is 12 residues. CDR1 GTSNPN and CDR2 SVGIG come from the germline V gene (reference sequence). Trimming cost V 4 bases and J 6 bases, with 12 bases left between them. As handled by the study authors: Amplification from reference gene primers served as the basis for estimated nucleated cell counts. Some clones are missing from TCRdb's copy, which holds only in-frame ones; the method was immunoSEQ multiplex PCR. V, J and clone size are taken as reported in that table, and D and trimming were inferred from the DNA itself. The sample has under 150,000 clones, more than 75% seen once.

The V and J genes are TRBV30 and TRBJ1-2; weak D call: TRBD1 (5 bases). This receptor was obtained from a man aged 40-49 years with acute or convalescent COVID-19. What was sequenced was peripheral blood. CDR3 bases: TGTGCCTGGACAGGGAGGGTCCATGGCTACACCTTC. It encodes CAWTGRVHGYTF.